This TCR beta chain was sequenced for a study of T cells after yellow fever vaccination. The germline CDR1 and CDR2 sequences are LNHDA and SQIVND (reference sequence). CDR3 length equals 13 residues. The V end lost 6 bases, the J end lost 7 bases, and 13 bases lay between the germline ends. Using its own MiXCR run on the 5' RACE reads, TCRdb lists one record per CDR3 protein. The top ten hold roughly a fifth of the sample, which has 250,000 to 400,000 distinct CDR3 sequences, 3.5% to 4.5% seen once. This clonotype was picked up a small number of times. The chain recombines TRBV19 with TRBJ2-4; no reliable D call. This TCR derives from a man younger than 30 who received the YFV17D yellow fever vaccine. The input for sequencing was PBMCs, taken 15 days after the yellow fever booster vaccination. CDR3 bases: TGTGCCAGTAGCTGGGCCCCTGGGAACATTCAGTACTTC. Its translation: CASSWAPGNIQYF.